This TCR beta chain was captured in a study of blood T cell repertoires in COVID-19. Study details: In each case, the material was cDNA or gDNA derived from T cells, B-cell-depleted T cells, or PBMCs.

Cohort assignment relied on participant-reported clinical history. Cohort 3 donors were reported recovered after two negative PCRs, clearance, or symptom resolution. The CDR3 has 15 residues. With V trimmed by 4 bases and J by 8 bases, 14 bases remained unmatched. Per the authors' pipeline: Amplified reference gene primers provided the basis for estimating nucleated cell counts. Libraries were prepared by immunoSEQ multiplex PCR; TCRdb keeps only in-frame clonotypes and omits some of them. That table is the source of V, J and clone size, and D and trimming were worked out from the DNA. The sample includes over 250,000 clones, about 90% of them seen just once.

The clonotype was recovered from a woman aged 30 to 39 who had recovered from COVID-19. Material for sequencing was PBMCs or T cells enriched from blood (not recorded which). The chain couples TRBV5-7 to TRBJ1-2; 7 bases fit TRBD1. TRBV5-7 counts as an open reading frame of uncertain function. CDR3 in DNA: TGTGCCAGCAGCGCCACATACCGGACAGGCTGGGGCTACACCTTC. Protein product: CASSATYRTGWGYTF.